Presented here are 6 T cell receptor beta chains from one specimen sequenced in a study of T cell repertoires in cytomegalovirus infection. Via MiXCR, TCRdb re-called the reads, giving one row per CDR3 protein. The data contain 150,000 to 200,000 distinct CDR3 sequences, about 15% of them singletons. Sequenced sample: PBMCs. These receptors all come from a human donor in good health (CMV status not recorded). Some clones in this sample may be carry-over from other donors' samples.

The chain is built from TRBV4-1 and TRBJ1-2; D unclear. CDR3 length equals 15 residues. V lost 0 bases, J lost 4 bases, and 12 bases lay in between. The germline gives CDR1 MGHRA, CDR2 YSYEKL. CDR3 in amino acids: CASSQDRGSLYGYTF. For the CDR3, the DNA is TGCGCCAGCAGCCAAGATAGAGGCAGCCTCTATGGCTACACCTTC.

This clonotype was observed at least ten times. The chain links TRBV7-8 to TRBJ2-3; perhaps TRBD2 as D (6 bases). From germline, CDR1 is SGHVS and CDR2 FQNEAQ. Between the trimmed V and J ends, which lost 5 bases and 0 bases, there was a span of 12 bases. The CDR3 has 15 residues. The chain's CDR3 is CASSPWSGSTDTQYF. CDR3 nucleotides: TGTGCCAGCAGCCCTTGGAGCGGGAGCACAGATACGCAGTATTTT.

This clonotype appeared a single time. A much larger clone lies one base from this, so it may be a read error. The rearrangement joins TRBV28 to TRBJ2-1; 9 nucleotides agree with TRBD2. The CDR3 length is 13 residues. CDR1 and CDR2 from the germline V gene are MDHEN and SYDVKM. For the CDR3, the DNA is TGTGCCAGCATCCGCGGGAGGGCTAATGAGCAGCTCTTC. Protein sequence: CASIRGRANEQLF.

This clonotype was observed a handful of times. Here the CDR3 DNA reads TGTGCCAGCAGCCCCACCGGGACTAGCTCCTACGAGCAGTACTTC. This sequence encodes CASSPTGTSSYEQYF. The chain joins TRBV13 to TRBJ2-7, with 8 bases aligning to TRBD2. CDR3 length equals 15 residues. Losses at the gene ends were 5 bases for V and 0 bases for J; bases not matched to a gene: 6. CDR1 and CDR2 (germline): PRHDT, FYEKMQ (reference sequence). Full variable domain (remainder filled in from reference TRBV13 and TRBJ2-7): AAGVIQSPRHLIKEKRETATLKCYPIPRHDTVYWYQQGPGQDPQFLISFYEKMQSDKGSIPDRFSAQQFSDYHSELNMSSLELGDSALYFCASSPTGTSSYEQYFGPGTRLTVT.

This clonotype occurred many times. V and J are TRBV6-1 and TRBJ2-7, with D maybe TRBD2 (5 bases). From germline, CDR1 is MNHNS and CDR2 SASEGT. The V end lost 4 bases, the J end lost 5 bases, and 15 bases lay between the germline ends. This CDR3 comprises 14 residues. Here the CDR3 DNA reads TGTGCCAGCAGTGGGACTCACCCGGTCAACGAGCAGTACTTC. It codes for CASSGTHPVNEQYF.

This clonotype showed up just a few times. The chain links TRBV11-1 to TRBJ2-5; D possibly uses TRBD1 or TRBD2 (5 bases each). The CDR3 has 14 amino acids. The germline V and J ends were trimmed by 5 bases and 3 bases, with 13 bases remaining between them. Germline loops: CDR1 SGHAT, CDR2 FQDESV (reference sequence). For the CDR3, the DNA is TGTGCCAGCAGCAACCGGGACGGCAAAGAGACCCAGTACTTC. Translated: CASSNRDGKETQYF. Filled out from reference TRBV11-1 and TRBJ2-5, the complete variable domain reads EAEVAQSPRYKITEKSQAVAFWCDPISGHATLYWYRQILGQGPELLVQFQDESVVDDSQLPKDRFSAERLKGVDSTLKIQPAELGDSAMYLCASSNRDGKETQYFGPGTRLLVL.